This T cell receptor beta chain was observed in a study of T cells in Graves' hyperthyroidism and ophthalmopathy. Recently diagnosed hyperthyroidism of less than 2 months' duration affected patients aged 18 to 65. Diagnoses used clinical symptoms, serum thyroxine and TRAb, thyroid ultrasound and orbital computed tomography. Amplification of TCR beta CDR3 regions was performed using RNA transcripts as template. In the first-round RT-PCR of the TCR CDR3, the HTBI primer set was used. Each CDR3 protein is one row after TCRdb ran MiXCR on the multiplex PCR reads. The table shows about half a million distinct CDR3 sequences, with around 20% occurring only once. Germline CDR1 and CDR2: GTSNPN and SVGIG (reference sequence). The CDR3 runs 13 residues. Deletions cut 4 bases from V and 2 bases from J, with 9 bases between.

The sequence was collected from a man in his late teens or twenties with Graves' hyperthyroidism. Specimen: blood. This chain links TRBV30 with TRBJ1-3, with a tentative D call TRBD1 (5 bases). The CDR3 DNA reads TGTGCCTGGACAGGGTACCCTGGAAACACCATATATTTT. It specifies CAWTGYPGNTIYF. The complete variable domain, with remaining parts taken from reference TRBV30 and TRBJ1-3, reads SQTIHQWPATLVQPVGSPLSLECTVEGTSNPNLYWYRQAAGRGLQLLFYSVGIGQISSEVPQNLSASRPQDRQFILSSKKLLLSDSGFYLCAWTGYPGNTIYFGEGSWLTVV.